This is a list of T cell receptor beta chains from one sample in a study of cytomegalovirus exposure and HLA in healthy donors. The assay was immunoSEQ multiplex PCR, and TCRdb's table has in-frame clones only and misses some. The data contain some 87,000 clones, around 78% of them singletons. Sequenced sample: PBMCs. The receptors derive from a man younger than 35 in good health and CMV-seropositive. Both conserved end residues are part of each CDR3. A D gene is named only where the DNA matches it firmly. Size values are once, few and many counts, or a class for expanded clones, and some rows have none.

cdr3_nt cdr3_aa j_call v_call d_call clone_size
TGCGCCAGCAGTGACCCAGGGGACGAGCAGTACTTC CASSDPGDEQYF TRBJ2-7 TRBV10-1 . .
TGTGCCAGCAGTGCCGGGACAGGGGGCCTTAATGAAAAACTGTTTTTT CASSAGTGGLNEKLFF TRBJ1-4 TRBV25-1 TRBD1 .
TGTGCCAGCAGCTCACAGGAAGGGGCCGGGGAGCTGTTTTTT CASSSQEGAGELFF TRBJ2-2 TRBV6-5 . once
TGTGCCAGCACCGCGGGACAGCTCTATGGCTACACCTTC CASTAGQLYGYTF TRBJ1-2 TRBV5-6 TRBD1 .
TGTGCCAGCAGCGCAGCGGGCCATAGGTCCTATGAGCAGTTCTTC CASSAAGHRSYEQFF TRBJ2-1 TRBV11-2 . .
TGCAGCGTAGAAGAGCGGGATCGACTCAATGAGCAGTTCTTC CSVEERDRLNEQFF TRBJ2-1 TRBV29-1 TRBD2 .
TGTGCCAGCAGCGTAGGTCAGGGTATCTACGAGCAGTACTTC CASSVGQGIYEQYF TRBJ2-7 TRBV9 . .
TGTGCCAGCTCATACCCCACATCCAGCGGGAGCTCCTACGAGCAGTACTTC CASSYPTSSGSSYEQYF TRBJ2-7 TRBV18 TRBD2 .
TGTGCCAGCAGCCGGGAGGGGGGGATGAACACTGAAGCTTTCTTT CASSREGGMNTEAFF TRBJ1-1 TRBV27 . .
TGTGCCAGCAGCTTGGGAATTCGCGGTGACCACTCCTACGAGCAGTACTTC CASSLGIRGDHSYEQYF TRBJ2-7 TRBV5-7 . .
TGTGCCAGCCGGAGGCTAGCGGGAGGGCCCGGGGAGCTGTTTTTT CASRRLAGGPGELFF TRBJ2-2 TRBV9 TRBD2 .
TGTGCCAGCACCCTTGATCGGGGAGGGTGGAACGAGCAGTACTTC CASTLDRGGWNEQYF TRBJ2-7 TRBV11-2 TRBD2 .
TGTGCCACGACAGGGGTGAACTACGAGCAGTACTTC CATTGVNYEQYF TRBJ2-7 TRBV28 TRBD1 .
TGTGCCAGCAGTTACTCCTATAACTACGAGCAGTACTTC CASSYSYNYEQYF TRBJ2-7 TRBV6-5 . .
TGTGCCAGCAGGGCAGGGGGAATCTCCGGAAACACCATATATTTT CASRAGGISGNTIYF TRBJ1-3 TRBV2 TRBD1 .
TGCGCCAGCAGCTTGGGGATCACTAGCGGGAGTCGGGATGAGCAGTTCTTC CASSLGITSGSRDEQFF TRBJ2-1 TRBV5-1 TRBD2 .
TGTGCCAGCTCACCACCCGGGGGACCGGGGACTGAAGCTTTCTTT CASSPPGGPGTEAFF TRBJ1-1 TRBV18 . once
TGTGCCAGCAGCGTAGTTCAGGGGCGGGCCGGGGAGCTGTTTTTT CASSVVQGRAGELFF TRBJ2-2 TRBV9 . .
TGTGCCAGCAGTAGCCCATACTATGGCTACACCTTC CASSSPYYGYTF TRBJ1-2 TRBV11-3 . few
TGTGCCAGCAGCTCGACATGGAAAGATCAGCCCCAGCATTTT CASSSTWKDQPQHF TRBJ1-5 TRBV7-8 . .
TGTGCCACCAAACGGGACAGGGGTACCTACAATGAGCAGTTCTTC CATKRDRGTYNEQFF TRBJ2-1 TRBV2 TRBD1 .
TGTGCCAGCAGTCCGCCGGGACAATACGAGCAGTACTTC CASSPPGQYEQYF TRBJ2-7 TRBV27 . .
TGCGCCAGCTCTTCTTGGACACCTTTCTCCTACGAGCAGTACTTC CASSSWTPFSYEQYF TRBJ2-7 TRBV5-1 . .
TGTGCCAGCAGGTATGGGACAGGCTACGAGCAGTACTTC CASRYGTGYEQYF TRBJ2-7 TRBV6-5 TRBD1 .